The 12 T cell receptor beta chains below all came from one sample that was sequenced in a study of blood T cell repertoires in COVID-19. Clones were read by immunoSEQ multiplex PCR, and TCRdb kept only the in-frame ones, dropping some. Among more than 95,000 clones listed, around four fifths were seen once. The source material was peripheral blood. These receptor sequences come from a man aged 25-40 years with acute or convalescent COVID-19.

The V call is TRBV7-9, the J call TRBJ2-1; 8 nucleotides agree with TRBD1. CDR1 and CDR2 (germline): SEHNR, FQNEAQ (reference sequence). The trim removed 4 bases at V and 13 bases at J, leaving 9 bases unmatched. The CDR3 runs to 13 residues. The CDR3 DNA reads as TGTGCCAGCAGCTACTACGGGACAGGAGAACAGTTCTTC. Its translation is CASSYYGTGEQFF.

CDR3 protein: CASSYEGVYPYEQYF. DNA for the CDR3: TGTGCCAGCAGTTACGAGGGGGTTTATCCTTACGAGCAGTACTTC. V and J are TRBV6-2 or TRBV6-3 and TRBJ2-7; D is possibly TRBD1 (6 bases). Trimming took off 2 bases at V and 4 bases at J, with 15 bases between the two ends. CDR3 length: 15 residues. Germline V gene sequence: CDR1 MNHEY, CDR2 SVGEGT.

There are a few counts of this clone. The genes are TRBV12-5 and TRBJ2-1; no reliable D call. Germline loops: CDR1 LGHNT, CDR2 FRNRAP. V was pared by 3 bases and J by 2 bases, with 11 bases between. CDR3 size: 15 residues. The chain's CDR3 is CASGFGGLPYNEQFF. Written as DNA, the CDR3 is TGTGCTAGTGGTTTTGGCGGTCTCCCCTACAATGAGCAGTTCTTC.

This clone was seen more than once but under ten times. The CDR3 loop is CASSLSPVLTYEQYF. For the CDR3, the DNA is TGTGCCAGCAGCTTATCCCCGGTATTAACCTACGAGCAGTACTTC. V is TRBV7-2 and J is TRBJ2-7; no definite D call. Germline V gene lookup returns CDR1 SGHTA and CDR2 FQGNSA. Between the trimmed V and J ends, which lost 2 bases and 2 bases, there was a span of 13 bases. The CDR3 spans 15 residues. Using reference TRBV7-2 and TRBJ2-7 for the parts outside the CDR3, the full variable domain is GAGVSQSPSNKVTEKGKDVELRCDPISGHTALYWYRQSLGQGLEFLIYFQGNSAPDKSGLPSDRFSAERTGGSVSTLTIQRTQQEDSAVYLCASSLSPVLTYEQYFGPGTRLTVT.

This chain connects TRBV4-3 to TRBJ2-7; no clear D gene. Trimming pared 0 bases from V and 4 bases from J, leaving 7 bases between. Germline V gene data show CDR1 as LGHNA and CDR2 as YSLEER. The CDR3 is 13 amino acids. In DNA, the CDR3 is TGCGCCAGCAGCCAAGATTTGCAGTACGAGCAGTACTTC. As protein: CASSQDLQYEQYF.

A note on this clone: At the DNA level, this CDR3 is encoded by other sequences in the same sample as well. V and J are TRBV12-3 or TRBV12-4 and TRBJ1-3, with D uncertain. The CDR3 extends over 12 amino acids. The V end lost 2 bases, the J end lost 4 bases, and 3 bases lay between the germline ends. CDR3 in amino acids: CASSLSGNTIYF. CDR3 nucleotides: TGTGCCAGCAGTTTAAGCGGAAACACCATATATTTT.

The table lists this clone with a count of one. The gene calls are TRBV27 and TRBJ2-6; D gene unclear. Germline-derived CDR1 and CDR2 are MNHEY and SMNVEV (reference sequence). Between the trimmed V and J ends, which lost 6 bases and 0 bases, there was a span of 6 bases. This CDR3 has 14 amino acids. The CDR3 coding sequence is TGTGCCAGCAGATCTAGCTCTGGGGCCAACGTCCTGACTTTC. It is translated as CASRSSSGANVLTF.

The J gene is TRBJ2-6, the V gene TRBV18; D not resolved. Germline assignment: CDR1 KGHSH and CDR2 LQKENI. V was pared by 0 bases and J by 4 bases, with 7 bases between. The CDR3 is made up of 15 amino acids. The CDR3 DNA follows: TGTGCCAGCTCACCACCTCACGGGGGGGCCAACGTCCTGACTTTC. Translation gives CASSPPHGGANVLTF.

The rearrangement links TRBV11-2 to TRBJ2-3, with TRBD2 identical over 7 bases. Germline lookup yields CDR1 SGHAT and CDR2 FQNNGV. This CDR3 is built from 15 residues. V shed 4 bases, J shed 4 bases, and the junction held 8 bases outside the gene matches. In DNA form, the CDR3 reads TGTGCCAGCAGCTACCGTGGACTAGGGGCAGATACGCAGTATTTT. It yields the protein CASSYRGLGADTQYF.

This sequence joins TRBV7-3 and TRBJ2-1; 8 bases are shared with TRBD2. The junction had 8 bases not matched to a gene; V was cut back by 2 bases and J by 8 bases. The V gene's germline CDR1 is SGHTA and CDR2 FQGTGA. This CDR3 is built from 15 residues. CDR3 in amino acids: CASSLSGGARDEQFF. DNA of the CDR3: TGTGCCAGCAGCTTATCCGGGGGGGCCCGTGATGAGCAGTTCTTC.

V and J are TRBV3-1 (or the pseudogene TRBV3-2) and TRBJ1-2; weak D call: TRBD1 (6 bases). Trimming stripped 6 bases from V and 8 bases from J, with 16 bases between. Looked up from germline, CDR1 is LGHDT and CDR2 is YNNKEL (reference sequence). This CDR3 region has 13 residues. CDR3 sequence reads: CASRLQGTEGYTF. CDR3 in DNA: TGTGCCAGCAGGCTACAGGGAACGGAAGGCTACACCTTC.

This chain joins TRBV4-2 and TRBJ2-3; 15 nucleotides match TRBD2. Germline V gene data show CDR1 as LGHNA and CDR2 as YNFKEQ. The CDR3 runs 19 residues. J gave up 0 bases and V 4 bases, and 8 bases lay outside the gene matches. CDR3 sequence reads: CASSRTGTSGGISTDTQYF. As DNA, the CDR3 is TGTGCCAGCAGCCGGACCGGGACTAGCGGGGGGATTAGCACAGATACGCAGTATTTT.